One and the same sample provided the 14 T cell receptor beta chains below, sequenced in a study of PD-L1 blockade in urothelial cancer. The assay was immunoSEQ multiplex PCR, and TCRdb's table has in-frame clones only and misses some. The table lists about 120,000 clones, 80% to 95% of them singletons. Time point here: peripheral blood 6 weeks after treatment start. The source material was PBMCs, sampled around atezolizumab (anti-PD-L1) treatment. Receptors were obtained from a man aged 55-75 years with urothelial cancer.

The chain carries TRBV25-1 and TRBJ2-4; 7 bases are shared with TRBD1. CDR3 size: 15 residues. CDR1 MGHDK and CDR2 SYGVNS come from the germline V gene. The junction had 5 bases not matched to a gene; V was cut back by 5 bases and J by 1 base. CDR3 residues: CASSSQGEAKNIQYF. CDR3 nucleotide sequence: TGTGCCAGCAGTTCCCAGGGGGAGGCCAAAAACATTCAGTACTTC.

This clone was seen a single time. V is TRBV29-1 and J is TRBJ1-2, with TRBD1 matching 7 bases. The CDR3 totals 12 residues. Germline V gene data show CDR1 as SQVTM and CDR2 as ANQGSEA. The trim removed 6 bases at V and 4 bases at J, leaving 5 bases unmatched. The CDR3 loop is CSVGDSSYGYTF. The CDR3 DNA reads TGCAGCGTCGGGGACAGCTCCTATGGCTACACCTTC.

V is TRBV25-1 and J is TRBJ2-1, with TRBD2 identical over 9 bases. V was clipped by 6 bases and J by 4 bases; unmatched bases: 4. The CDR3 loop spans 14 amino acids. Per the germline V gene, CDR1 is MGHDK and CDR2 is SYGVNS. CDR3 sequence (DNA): TGTGCCAGCAGAGGGACTAGCCAATACAATGAGCAGTTCTTC. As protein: CASRGTSQYNEQFF.

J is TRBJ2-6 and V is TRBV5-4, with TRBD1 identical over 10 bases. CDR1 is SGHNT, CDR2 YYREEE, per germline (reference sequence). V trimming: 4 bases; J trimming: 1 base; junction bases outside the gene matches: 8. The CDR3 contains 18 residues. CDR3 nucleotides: TGTGCCAGCAGCGATGGGACAGGGGCGAAATCTGGGGCCAACGTCCTGACTTTC. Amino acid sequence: CASSDGTGAKSGANVLTF.

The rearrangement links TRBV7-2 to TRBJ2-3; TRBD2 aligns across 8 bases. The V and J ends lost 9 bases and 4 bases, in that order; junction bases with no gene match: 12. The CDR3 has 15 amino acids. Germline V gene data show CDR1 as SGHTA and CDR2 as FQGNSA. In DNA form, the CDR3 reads TGTGCCAGTCCCCCCTCGGGACTAGTACCAGATACGCAGTATTTT. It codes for CASPPSGLVPDTQYF.

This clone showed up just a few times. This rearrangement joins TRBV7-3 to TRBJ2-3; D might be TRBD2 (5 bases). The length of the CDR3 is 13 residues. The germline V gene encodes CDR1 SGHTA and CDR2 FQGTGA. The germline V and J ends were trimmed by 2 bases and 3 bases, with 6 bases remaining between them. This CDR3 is CASSLPGTDTQYF. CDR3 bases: TGTGCCAGCAGCTTACCGGGAACAGATACGCAGTATTTT.

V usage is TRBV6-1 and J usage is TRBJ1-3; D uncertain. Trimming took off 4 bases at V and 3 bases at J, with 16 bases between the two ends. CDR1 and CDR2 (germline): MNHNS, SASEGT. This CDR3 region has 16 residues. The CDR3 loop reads CASSGGRGIGGNTIYF. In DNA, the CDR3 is TGTGCCAGCAGTGGAGGCCGGGGTATCGGTGGAAACACCATATATTTT.

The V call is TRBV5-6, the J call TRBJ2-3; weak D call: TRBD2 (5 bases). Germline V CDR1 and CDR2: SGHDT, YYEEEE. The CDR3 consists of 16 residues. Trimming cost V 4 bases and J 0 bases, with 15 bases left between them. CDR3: CASSVRGISSTDTQYF. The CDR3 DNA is TGTGCCAGCAGCGTGAGAGGGATTTCTAGCACAGATACGCAGTATTTT.

Written as DNA, the CDR3 is TGTGCCAGCGGCCCGGGACAGGGTCGCAACGAGCAGTACTTC. This codes for CASGPGQGRNEQYF. The gene calls are TRBV5-6 and TRBJ2-7, with TRBD1 matching 9 bases. The ends lost 7 bases at V and 5 bases at J; junction bases unmatched: 10. The CDR3 runs to 14 residues. Germline V CDR1 and CDR2: SGHDT, YYEEEE.

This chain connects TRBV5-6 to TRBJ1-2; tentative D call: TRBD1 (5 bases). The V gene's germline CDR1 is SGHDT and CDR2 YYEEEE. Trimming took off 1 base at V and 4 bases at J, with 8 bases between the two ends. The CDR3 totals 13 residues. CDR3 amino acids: CASSLQGLYGYTF. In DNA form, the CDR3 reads TGTGCCAGCAGCTTGCAGGGTCTCTATGGCTACACCTTC.

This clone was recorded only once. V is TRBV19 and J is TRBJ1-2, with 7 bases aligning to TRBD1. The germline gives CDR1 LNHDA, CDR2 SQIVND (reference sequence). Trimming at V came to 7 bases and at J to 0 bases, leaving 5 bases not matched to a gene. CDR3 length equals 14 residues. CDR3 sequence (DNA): TGTGCCAGTAACAGACAGGGAGCTAACTATGGCTACACCTTC. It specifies CASNRQGANYGYTF.

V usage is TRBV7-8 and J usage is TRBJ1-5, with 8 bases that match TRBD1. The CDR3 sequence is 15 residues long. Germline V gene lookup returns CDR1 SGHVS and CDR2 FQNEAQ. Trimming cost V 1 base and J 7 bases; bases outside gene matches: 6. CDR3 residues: CASSLVQGGGQPQHF. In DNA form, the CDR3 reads TGTGCCAGCAGCTTAGTACAGGGGGGCGGCCAGCCCCAGCATTTT.

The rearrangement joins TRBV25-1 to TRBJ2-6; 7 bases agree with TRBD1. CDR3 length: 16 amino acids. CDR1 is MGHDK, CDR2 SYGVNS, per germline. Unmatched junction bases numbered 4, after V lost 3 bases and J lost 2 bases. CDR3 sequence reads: CASSDSRGPGANVLTF. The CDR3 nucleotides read TGTGCCAGCAGTGACTCGAGGGGGCCTGGGGCCAACGTCCTGACTTTC.

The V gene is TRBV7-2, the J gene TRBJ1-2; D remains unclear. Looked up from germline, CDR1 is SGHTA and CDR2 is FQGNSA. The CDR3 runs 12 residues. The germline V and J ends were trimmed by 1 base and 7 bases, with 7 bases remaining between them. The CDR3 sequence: CASSLGLIGYTF. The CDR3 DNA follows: TGTGCCAGCAGCTTAGGACTTATTGGCTACACCTTC.